What follows describes a single T cell receptor (beta chain). In its sample, this clone was seen a few times. There is no known antigen for this receptor. Base-call qualities are not available, and no considerably larger clone is one nucleotide away. The record originates from a study of blood T cell repertoires in COVID-19 (dated by TCRdb to about 2020). Notes on the research overall: Samples covering the acute and convalescent phases of COVID-19 were provided by collaborators in the United States, Italy and Spain. The repertoires were released in a freely available public database intended as a resource for research on the immune response to SARS-CoV-2. Where available, HLA class I and class II types were taken from metadata supplied by the sample provider and were not determined by assay-based typing. The samples were drawn from the first 160 participants of the ongoing ImmuneRACE study and from some 1,300 subjects provided by 6 global collaborators. The material from the prospective study consisted of cDNA or gDNA derived from T cells, B-cell-depleted T cells, or PBMCs. Subjects who had been exposed to COVID-19, were actively infected with it, or had recovered from it provided the deeply sampled blood TCRbeta repertoires that made up the dataset. The sample metadata nearly always contained a de-identified subject ID, COVID-19 status, age in years and sex.

Participants in the prospective study were aged roughly 18 to 90 years, lived in 20 to 30 United States geographic areas, and enrolled through a virtual design. In the prospective study, cohorts were assigned on the basis of participant-reported clinical history obtained from a screening survey and a study questionnaire. In the prospective study, mobile phlebotomists collected whole blood, serum and a nasopharyngeal or oropharyngeal swab from each participant. Prospective study participants could optionally give additional blood draws and questionnaires over an approximately 2-month period. Before DNA extraction, blood samples from the prospective study were shipped at room temperature or frozen. General findings and caveats noted by the study authors: How much clinical and demographic metadata was included differed by source and by participant, and the metadata was provided uncurated.

TCRbeta CDR3 regions were amplified from genomic DNA using the immunoSEQ Assay, a bias-controlled multiplex PCR. On the study's bioinformatics: The number of nucleated cells in each sample was estimated from the amplification of reference gene primers within the assay. To quantify the absolute abundance of each unique TCRbeta CDR3 rearrangement, sequence reads were collapsed and filtered. For each sample, productive Simpson clonality was calculated by taking the square root of Simpson's diversity index across productive rearrangements. Drawn from immuneACCESS, this table holds only the in-frame rearrangements with V and J called that TCRdb kept. Clones are partly lost; checked studies trace under half to an unresolved V gene and leave the rest unexplained. V, J and clone size were drawn from that table, and D and trimming were deduced from the DNA. The sample table contains 200,000 to 250,000 clones; only one count was recorded for 80% to 90% of them. The ten top clones hold 3% to 4% of the sample.

Between the V and J ends, shortened by 3 bases and 0 bases respectively, the junction contains 15 bases. Based on the germline V gene (reference sequence), the CDR1 and CDR2 sequences are GTSNPN and SVGIG. Including the terminal cysteine and phenylalanine, the CDR3 comprises 16 residues. Only CDR3 DNA is held: 48 bases, read in frame from base 1. The sequenced sample consisted of PBMCs or T cells enriched from blood (not recorded which). This receptor chain uses TRBV30 and TRBJ1-3, with an unclear D gene assignment. This TCR derives from a woman in her thirties or forties with acute COVID-19. The CDR3: CAWRKETGISGNTIYF. The base sequence is TGTGCCTGGAGAAAGGAGACCGGGATCTCTGGAAACACCATATATTTT.